This entry lists 2 T cell receptor beta chains sequenced from one sample in a study of blood T cell repertoires in COVID-19. Profiling relied on immunoSEQ multiplex PCR, and the TCRdb table lists in-frame clones only, not all of them. The sample carries around 67,000 clones, roughly 85% recorded once. Sequencing was performed on peripheral blood. All receptors derive from a woman of 80 years or more with acute or convalescent COVID-19.

The CDR3 nucleotides read TGTGCCATCAGTGAGTCGGCTAGCGGGGGCTCCTACAATGAGCAGTTCTTC. Its protein is CAISESASGGSYNEQFF. V and J are TRBV10-3 and TRBJ2-1, with 10 bases fitting TRBD2. The CDR3 runs to 17 residues. The germline CDR1 and CDR2 sequences are ENHRY and SYGVKD. The ends lost 0 bases at V and 0 bases at J; junction bases unmatched: 2.

The chain recombines TRBV5-1 with TRBJ2-6; 7 nucleotides align to TRBD1. There are 16 residues in the CDR3. Losses at the gene ends were 4 bases for V and 3 bases for J; bases not matched to a gene: 7. The germline CDR1 and CDR2 sequences are SGHRS and YFSETQ. The CDR3 loop reads CASSVTGAGGANVLTF. The DNA of the CDR3 is TGCGCCAGCAGCGTCACAGGGGCAGGTGGGGCCAACGTCCTGACTTTC.